The entry below gives a single T cell receptor (beta chain) sequence along with its context. This receptor's antigen is unknown. One base away there is no much larger clone; base qualities are not given. CDR1 and CDR2 (MNHNS, SASEGT) derive from the germline V gene. There are 14 amino acids in the CDR3, from cysteine to phenylalanine inclusive. The sequence is cut down to CDR3 DNA, 42 bases in frame from base 1. Trimming takes 2 bases from V and 4 bases from J, and the germline ends sit 11 bases apart. These data come from a study of blood T cell repertoires in COVID-19 (TCRdb year 2020). As for the study more broadly: Samples from collaborators originated in the United States, Italy and Spain and spanned both the acute and convalescent phases of COVID-19. The prospective study material was composed of cDNA or gDNA derived from T cells, B-cell-depleted T cells, or PBMCs. Deeply sampled blood TCRbeta repertoires from subjects exposed to, actively infected with, or recovered from COVID-19 were included in the dataset. The repertoires were made available in a free public database intended to serve as a resource for research on the immune response to SARS-CoV-2. Samples were obtained from the ongoing ImmuneRACE study (first 160 participants) and from over 1,000 subjects provided by 6 global collaborators. A de-identified subject ID, COVID-19 status, age in years and sex were almost always included in the sample metadata. Where available, HLA class I and class II types were obtained from metadata supplied by the sample provider rather than from assay-based typing.

Overall results and qualifications from the work: How much clinical and demographic metadata was included differed by source and by participant, and the metadata was provided uncurated.

Collaborating institutions collected whole blood in K2EDTA tubes following their own protocols. For TCRbeta analysis, collaborator samples were shipped as frozen whole blood, as isolated PBMCs, or as DNA extracted from either sample type. TCRbeta CDR3 regions were amplified from genomic DNA by means of the immunoSEQ Assay, a bias-controlled multiplex PCR. For the original study's pipeline: Nucleated cell counts per sample were estimated from amplification of reference gene primers within the assay. Sequence reads were collapsed and filtered to measure the absolute abundance of every unique TCRbeta CDR3 rearrangement. Productive Simpson clonality was computed per sample as the square root of Simpson's diversity index over productive rearrangements. Drawn from immuneACCESS, this table holds only the in-frame rearrangements with V and J called that TCRdb kept. Clones are partly lost; checked studies trace under half to an unresolved V gene and leave the rest unexplained. V and J calls plus clone size are reproduced from that table; the DNA served to infer D and trimming. Present in this sample are some 130,000 clones, under 85% of which were seen just once. Clones ranked in the top ten supply about 9.6% of the sample.

The sample was peripheral blood. This receptor chain uses TRBV6-1 and TRBJ1-2; TRBD1 is a possible D gene, resting on 5 matching bases. This TCR was recovered from a man between 40 and 49 years old with active or convalescent COVID-19. This receptor carries the CDR3 CASSEQGRIYGYTF. The DNA is as follows: TGTGCCAGCAGTGAACAGGGCAGAATCTATGGCTACACCTTC.